Listed below are T cell receptor beta chains from one sample, sequenced in a study of radiation and T cells in renal cell carcinoma. Generated by immunoSEQ multiplex PCR, the TCRdb table keeps only in-frame clones and is missing some. In the table there are 100,000 to 150,000 clones, 65% to 85% of which are singletons. The sample in question was blood, obtained from a patient whose treatment included radiotherapy and nephrectomy. The origin of the receptors is a man in his fifties or sixties with renal cell carcinoma. Each CDR3 is given with its conserved first and last residue. A D gene is named only where the DNA matches it firmly. Expanded clones are given a class, and other clones once, few, many or no size at all.

d_gene	v_gene	abundance	j_gene	CDR3aa	CDR3nt
-	TRBV7-2	-	TRBJ2-5	CASSTRRQETQYF	TGTGCCAGCAGTACCAGGAGGCAAGAGACCCAGTACTTC
-	TRBV6-1	-	TRBJ2-3	CASSAQTRDTQYF	TGTGCCAGCAGTGCCCAGACCAGGGATACGCAGTATTTT
-	TRBV5-4	-	TRBJ2-5	CASNRGGPEKKTQYF	TGTGCCAGCAACCGCGGTGGGCCTGAGAAAAAGACCCAGTACTTC
TRBD2	TRBV7-9	-	TRBJ2-2	CASTGLATNTGELFF	TGTGCCAGCACCGGACTAGCCACCAACACCGGGGAGCTGTTTTTT
-	TRBV6-6	-	TRBJ1-3	CASSPRTDGNTIYF	TGTGCCAGCAGCCCTAGGACAGACGGAAACACCATATATTTT
-	TRBV5-1	-	TRBJ2-7	CASSLEVPSYEQYF	TGCGCCAGCAGCTTGGAGGTCCCATCCTACGAGCAGTACTTC
-	TRBV7-6	-	TRBJ1-1	CASSLERLTEAFF	TGTGCCAGCAGCTTAGAGAGGCTTACTGAAGCTTTCTTT
-	TRBV5-5	once	TRBJ2-1	CASSLTAGNEQFF	TGTGCCAGCAGCTTAACAGCGGGCAATGAGCAGTTCTTC
-	TRBV7-9	few	TRBJ2-3	CASSLNRDSRPSTDTQYF	TGTGCCAGCAGCTTAAATCGGGACTCCCGTCCTAGCACAGATACGCAGTATTTT
-	TRBV6-5	-	TRBJ2-3	CASSYSRGLGTDTQYF	TGTGCCAGCAGTTACTCGAGGGGCCTAGGCACAGATACGCAGTATTTT
TRBD1	TRBV9	few	TRBJ1-2	CASTVEGADYGYTF	TGTGCCAGCACCGTTGAGGGGGCCGACTATGGCTACACCTTC
-	TRBV19	few	TRBJ1-5	CASSIERAQHF	TGTGCCAGTAGTATAGAAAGAGCCCAGCATTTT
-	TRBV5-4	-	TRBJ1-4	CASSSGTTPNEKLFF	TGTGCCAGCAGCTCCGGGACAACACCTAATGAAAAACTGTTTTTT
TRBD2	TRBV7-8	-	TRBJ2-7	CASSLGRELSEQYF	TGTGCCAGCAGCTTAGGGCGGGAGCTCTCCGAGCAGTACTTC
-	TRBV20-1	many	TRBJ2-7	CSARAGYEQYF	TGCAGTGCTAGGGCCGGGTACGAGCAGTACTTC
TRBD2	TRBV7-2	-	TRBJ2-3	CASSLWAGLAGGRSDTQYF	TGTGCCAGCAGCTTATGGGCGGGACTAGCGGGGGGGCGGTCAGATACGCAGTATTTT
TRBD1	TRBV7-2	-	TRBJ1-2	CASSFDRGLNYGYTF	TGTGCCAGCAGCTTTGACAGGGGGCTCAACTATGGCTACACCTTC
TRBD1	TRBV18	-	TRBJ1-5	CASSPGTGNNQPQHF	TGTGCCAGCTCACCCGGGACAGGGAACAATCAGCCCCAGCATTTT
-	TRBV5-5	-	TRBJ1-1	CASSLPAGETEAFF	TGTGCCAGCAGCTTGCCGGCAGGGGAAACTGAAGCTTTCTTT
-	TRBV28	-	TRBJ2-5	CASTSLETQYF	TGTGCCAGCACCTCTTTGGAGACCCAGTACTTC
-	TRBV6-1	-	TRBJ1-4	CASSEDGGTAFGEKLFF	TGTGCCAGCAGTGAAGACGGAGGGACCGCCTTTGGTGAAAAACTGTTTTTT
-	TRBV18	few	TRBJ1-1	CASSPMWTMNTEAFF	TGTGCCAGCTCACCAATGTGGACCATGAACACTGAAGCTTTCTTT
-	TRBV4-1	-	TRBJ1-4	CASSQDPRQPTNEKLFF	TGCGCCAGCAGCCAAGATCCTCGCCAGCCAACTAATGAAAAACTGTTTTTT
TRBD1	TRBV5-1	-	TRBJ2-2	CASSSPPGGNTGELFF	TGCGCCAGCAGCTCCCCCCCAGGGGGTAATACCGGGGAGCTGTTTTTT
-	TRBV7-2	-	TRBJ1-3	CASSPQGGGNTIYF	TGTGCCAGCAGCCCACAGGGCGGCGGAAACACCATATATTTT
TRBD1	TRBV7-6	-	TRBJ1-1	CASSLLTGGGTEAFF	TGTGCCAGCAGCTTATTGACAGGGGGCGGCACTGAAGCTTTCTTT
-	TRBV11-3	once	TRBJ2-2	CASSRTDLNTGELFF	TGTGCCAGCAGCAGGACAGACCTGAACACCGGGGAGCTGTTTTTT
-	TRBV6-6	-	TRBJ2-7	CASSLQFATPGDEQYF	TGTGCCAGCAGCCTCCAGTTCGCGACCCCGGGGGACGAGCAGTACTTC
TRBD2	TRBV7-2	once	TRBJ2-3	CASRLSSGRGADTQYF	TGTGCCAGCAGGCTTAGTAGCGGGCGAGGCGCAGATACGCAGTATTTT
TRBD1	TRBV5-1	-	TRBJ2-7	CASRHGSQGKTGEQYF	TGCGCCAGTCGGCACGGATCACAGGGGAAGACTGGCGAGCAGTACTTC
-	TRBV25-1	-	TRBJ2-5	CASSEYGGSGETQYF	TGTGCCAGCAGTGAATATGGGGGGAGCGGTGAGACCCAGTACTTC
-	TRBV28	few	TRBJ1-1	CASSRNPRTEGAFF	TGTGCCAGCAGCCGTAACCCGCGGACAGAAGGAGCTTTCTTT
-	TRBV29-1	-	TRBJ1-2	CSVGNQGGYGYTF	TGCAGCGTTGGTAACCAAGGGGGATATGGCTACACCTTC
TRBD1	TRBV7-7	-	TRBJ2-3	CASSFTDRGMQYF	TGTGCTAGCAGCTTTACCGACAGGGGCATGCAGTATTTT
-	TRBV7-9	-	TRBJ2-4	CASSYSGQGLAKNIQYF	TGTGCCAGCAGCTACAGCGGCCAGGGATTAGCCAAAAACATTCAGTACTTC
TRBD2	TRBV9	-	TRBJ2-5	CASSVGLADQETQYF	TGTGCCAGCAGCGTGGGACTAGCGGACCAAGAGACCCAGTACTTC
TRBD1	TRBV4-3	-	TRBJ1-2	CASSQDRGGYGYTF	TGCGCCAGCAGCCAGGACAGGGGAGGCTATGGCTACACCTTC
TRBD1	TRBV19	-	TRBJ1-1	CASSRDRGTEAFF	TGTGCCAGTAGCAGAGACAGGGGCACTGAAGCTTTCTTT
-	TRBV7-2	once	TRBJ2-1	CASSLGLAFDEQFF	TGTGCCAGCAGCTTAGGGCTAGCGTTCGATGAGCAGTTCTTC
TRBD2	TRBV5-1	-	TRBJ2-1	CASRAGGPGEQFF	TGCGCCAGCAGGGCGGGAGGGCCGGGTGAGCAGTTCTTC
-	TRBV7-3	few	TRBJ2-2	CASSRALGTGELFF	TGTGCCAGCAGCCGGGCTCTAGGGACCGGGGAGCTGTTTTTT
-	TRBV30	-	TRBJ2-7	CAWSAQRLYEQYF	TGTGCCTGGAGTGCACAGAGACTTTACGAGCAGTACTTC
TRBD2	TRBV19	-	TRBJ2-7	CASSIVSAGTSSYEQYF	TGTGCCAGTAGTATAGTCTCTGCCGGGACTAGCAGTTACGAGCAGTACTTC
-	TRBV5-1	-	TRBJ2-1	CASSLGYQPYNEQFF	TGCGCCAGCAGCTTGGGCTATCAACCTTACAATGAGCAGTTCTTC
TRBD1	TRBV7-2	-	TRBJ1-2	CASSPQGADYGYTF	TGTGCCAGCAGCCCCCAGGGGGCGGACTATGGCTACACCTTC
-	TRBV5-1	-	TRBJ2-5	CASNYRESQETQYF	TGCGCCAGCAATTATCGGGAAAGCCAAGAGACCCAGTACTTC
TRBD1	TRBV7-9	-	TRBJ2-5	CASSPTGVRETQYF	TGTGCCAGCAGCCCTACAGGGGTCCGAGAGACCCAGTACTTC
TRBD2	TRBV10-3	-	TRBJ2-1	CATEPRLASNEQFF	TGTGCCACAGAGCCGAGACTAGCCTCCAATGAGCAGTTCTTC
-	TRBV5-5	-	TRBJ2-3	CASSPGGLDTQYF	TGTGCCAGCAGCCCCGGGGGGCTTGATACGCAGTATTTT
-	TRBV15	-	TRBJ1-1	CATSIKPPVTEAFF	TGTGCCACCAGCATAAAACCGCCGGTAACTGAAGCTTTCTTT
TRBD1	TRBV4-3	-	TRBJ1-2	CASSQDFPGGGNYGYTF	TGCGCCAGCAGCCAAGATTTTCCAGGGGGCGGGAACTATGGCTACACCTTC
-	TRBV5-1	few	TRBJ2-3	CASSQKNGGTQYF	TGCGCCAGCAGTCAAAAGAACGGGGGTACGCAGTATTTT
-	TRBV19	-	TRBJ2-3	CASIDLGRTPTDTQYF	TGTGCCAGTATTGATCTTGGACGGACCCCCACAGATACGCAGTATTTT
-	TRBV5-4	-	TRBJ2-5	CASSLRGLFQETQYF	TGTGCCAGCAGCTTGAGGGGCCTCTTCCAAGAGACCCAGTACTTC
-	TRBV7-2	-	TRBJ1-1	CASSWDIKRGEAFF	TGTGCCAGCAGCTGGGACATCAAAAGAGGGGAAGCTTTCTTT